The clone carrying this TCR beta chain was picked up many times. The authors built TCR beta libraries using iRepertoire HTBI primers and Arm-PCR of CDR3 regions. TCRdb recomputed calls from the multiplex PCR reads with MiXCR, one row per CDR3 protein. The table has approximately 350,000 distinct CDR3 sequences, around 15% seen once. The data stem from a study of regulatory T cells in long-lasting Graves disease. The CDR3 sequence is 16 residues long. Trimming took off 3 bases at V and 5 bases at J, with 17 bases between the two ends. Germline values: CDR1 KGHSH, CDR2 LQKENI. Time point reported: newly diagnosed GD, antithyroid drugs for less than 3 months. From PBMCs, RNA was extracted and then used to make the TCR library. From an endocrinology department in Xi'an, China, came the patients. The sample was also linked to a second study, of T cells in Graves' hyperthyroidism and ophthalmopathy. From that study: Uncontrolled infection, other autoimmune disease, pregnancy or lactation excluded patients.

This sequence joins TRBV18 and TRBJ1-5, with TRBD1 as a possible D gene (6 bases). This clonotype was obtained from a young woman with Graves disease. The sample was peripheral blood mononuclear cells (PBMCs), taken at new diagnosis, from a patient treated with antithyroid drugs. The CDR3 is CASSPLARGADQPQHF. The CDR3 coding sequence is TGTGCCAGCTCACCCCTCGCGCGGGGGGCCGATCAGCCCCAGCATTTT.